The sequence of this T cell receptor beta chain was determined in a study of post-analysis software for immune sequencing data. Findings of the study overall: A few TRBV segments appeared more often in patients than in controls, and TRBV5-6, TRBV5-1 and TRBV20-1 were among these. Same-batch samples co-clustered strongly by F measure.

TCR beta cDNA libraries had unique molecular identifiers. TCRdb fed the PCR reads into MiXCR, producing one record per CDR3 protein. The sample lists roughly 200,000 distinct CDR3 sequences, over 25% occurring once. This clonotype was seen a handful of times. Its antigen is currently unknown. Germline lookup yields CDR1 MNHEY and CDR2 SVGAGI. The CDR3 length is 18 residues. J lost 5 bases, V lost 6 bases, and 19 bases had no gene match. Specimen: blood. The chain carries TRBV6-5 and TRBJ1-2, with 9 bases lining up with TRBD1. The sequence derives from a girl aged 2-17 years with multiple sclerosis. In nucleotides, the CDR3 is TGTGCCAGCAGACCTGGGACAGGGTCGGTGGTCTTGTGGTATGGCTACACCTTC. The encoded protein is CASRPGTGSVVLWYGYTF.